The present entry profiles one T cell receptor (beta chain) with its context. The protocol was immunoSEQ multiplex PCR, while the TCRdb copy is restricted to in-frame clones and leaves out a portion. The table records 150,000 to 200,000 clones, about 85% of them present only once. This entry is derived from a study of blood T cell repertoires in COVID-19. From germline, CDR1 is MDHEN and CDR2 SYDVKM. With 2 bases removed from V and 7 bases from J, the gap between germline ends came to 11 bases. The CDR3 length is 13 residues. The material sequenced was peripheral blood. The sequence derives from a woman in her 70s with COVID-19, enrolled during active disease. This chain uses TRBV28 with TRBJ2-5, with D unclear. The CDR3 DNA sequence: TGTGCCAGCAGTTTAATCCGGGTCGGGACCCAGTACTTC. It translates to CASSLIRVGTQYF.